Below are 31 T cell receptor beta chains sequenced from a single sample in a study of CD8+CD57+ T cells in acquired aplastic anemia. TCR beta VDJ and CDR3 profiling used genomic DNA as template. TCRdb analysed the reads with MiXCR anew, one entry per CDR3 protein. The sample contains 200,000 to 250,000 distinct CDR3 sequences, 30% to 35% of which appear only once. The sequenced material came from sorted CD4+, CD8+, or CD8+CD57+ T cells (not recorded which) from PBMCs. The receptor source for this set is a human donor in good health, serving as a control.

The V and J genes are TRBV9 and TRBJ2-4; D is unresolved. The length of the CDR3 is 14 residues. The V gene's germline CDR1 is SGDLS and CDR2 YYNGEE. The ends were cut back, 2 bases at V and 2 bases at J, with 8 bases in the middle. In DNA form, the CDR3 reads TGTGCCAGCAGCGTTGGTAGCTCCAAAAACATTCAGTACTTC. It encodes CASSVGSSKNIQYF.

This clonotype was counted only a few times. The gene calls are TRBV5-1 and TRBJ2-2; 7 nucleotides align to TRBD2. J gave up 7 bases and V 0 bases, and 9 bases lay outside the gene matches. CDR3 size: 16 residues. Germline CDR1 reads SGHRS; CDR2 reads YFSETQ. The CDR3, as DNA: TGCGCCAGCAGCTTGGGTGGCGGGAGATTGATCGGGGAGCTGTTTTTT. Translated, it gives CASSLGGGRLIGELFF.

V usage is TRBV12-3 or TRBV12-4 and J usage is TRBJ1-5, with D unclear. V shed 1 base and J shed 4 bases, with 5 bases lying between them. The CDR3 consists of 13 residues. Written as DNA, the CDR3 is TGTGCCAGCAGTTTAGGAGAAAATCAGCCCCAGCATTTT. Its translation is CASSLGENQPQHF.

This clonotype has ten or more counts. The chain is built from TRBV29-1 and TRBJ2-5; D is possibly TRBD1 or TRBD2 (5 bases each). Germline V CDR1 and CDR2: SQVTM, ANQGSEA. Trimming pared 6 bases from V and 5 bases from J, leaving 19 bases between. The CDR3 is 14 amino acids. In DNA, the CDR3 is TGCAGCGTCGTTGAACAGTTGGGACGGGAGACCCAGTACTTC. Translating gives CSVVEQLGRETQYF.

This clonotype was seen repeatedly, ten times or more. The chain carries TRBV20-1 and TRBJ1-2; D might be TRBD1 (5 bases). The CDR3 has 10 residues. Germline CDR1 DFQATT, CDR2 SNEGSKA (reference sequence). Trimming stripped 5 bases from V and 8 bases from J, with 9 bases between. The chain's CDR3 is CSAGRDGYTF. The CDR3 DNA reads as TGCAGTGCTGGGCGGGACGGCTACACCTTC.

The CDR3 coding sequence is TGTGCCATCAGTGAGACTAGACTAGCGGGGAACAATGAGCAGTTCTTC. Its protein product is CAISETRLAGNNEQFF. The chain employs TRBV10-3 and TRBJ2-1; 11 nucleotides match TRBD2. The J segment lost 5 bases and the V segment lost 2 bases, leaving 5 bases of the junction unmatched. The CDR3 has 16 residues. Germline lookup yields CDR1 ENHRY and CDR2 SYGVKD.

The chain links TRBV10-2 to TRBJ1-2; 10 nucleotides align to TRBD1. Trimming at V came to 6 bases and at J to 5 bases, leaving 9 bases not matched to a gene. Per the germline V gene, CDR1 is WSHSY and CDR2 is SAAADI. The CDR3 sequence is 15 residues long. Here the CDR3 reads CASSAGQGFWYGYTF. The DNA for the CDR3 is TGCGCCAGCAGCGCGGGACAGGGGTTTTGGTATGGCTACACCTTC.

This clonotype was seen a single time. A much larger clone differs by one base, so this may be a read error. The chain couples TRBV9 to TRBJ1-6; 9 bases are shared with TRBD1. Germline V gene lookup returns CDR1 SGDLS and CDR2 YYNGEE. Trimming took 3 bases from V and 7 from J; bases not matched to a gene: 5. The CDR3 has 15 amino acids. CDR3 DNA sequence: TGTGCCAGCAGCGCACGGACAGGGGCAAATTCACCCCTCCACTTT. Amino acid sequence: CASSARTGANSPLHF.

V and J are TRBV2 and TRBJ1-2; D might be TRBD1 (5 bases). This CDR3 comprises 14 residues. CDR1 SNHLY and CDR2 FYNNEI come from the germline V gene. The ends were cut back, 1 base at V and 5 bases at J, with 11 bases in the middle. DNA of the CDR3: TGTGCCAGCAGTGAAGATTTGGGGGGGTATGGCTACACCTTC. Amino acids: CASSEDLGGYGYTF.

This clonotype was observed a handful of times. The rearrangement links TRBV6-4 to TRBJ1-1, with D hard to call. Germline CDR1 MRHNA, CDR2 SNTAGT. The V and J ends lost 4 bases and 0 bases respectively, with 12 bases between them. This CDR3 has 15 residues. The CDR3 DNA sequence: TGTGCCAGCAGTGGGTACTTCAGCCTGAACACTGAAGCTTTCTTT. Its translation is CASSGYFSLNTEAFF.

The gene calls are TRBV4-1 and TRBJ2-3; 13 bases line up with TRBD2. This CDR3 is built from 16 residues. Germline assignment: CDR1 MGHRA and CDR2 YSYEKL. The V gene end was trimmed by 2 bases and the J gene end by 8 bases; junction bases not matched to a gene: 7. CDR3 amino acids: CASSQQTSGGAPTQYF. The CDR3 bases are TGCGCCAGCAGCCAACAAACTAGCGGGGGGGCTCCTACGCAGTATTTT.

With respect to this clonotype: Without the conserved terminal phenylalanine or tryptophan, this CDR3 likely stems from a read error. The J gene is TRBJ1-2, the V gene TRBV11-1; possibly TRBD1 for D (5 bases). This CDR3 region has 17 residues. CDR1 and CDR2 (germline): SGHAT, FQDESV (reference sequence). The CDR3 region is CASSLVEGANSNYGYTL. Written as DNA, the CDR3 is TGTGCCAGCAGCTTAGTGGAAGGGGCAAATTCCAACTACGGCTACACCCTC.

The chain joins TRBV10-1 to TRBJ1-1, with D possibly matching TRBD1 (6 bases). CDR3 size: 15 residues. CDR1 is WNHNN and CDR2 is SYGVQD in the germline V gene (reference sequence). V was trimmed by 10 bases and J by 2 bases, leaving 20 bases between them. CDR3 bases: TGCGCCACAGTACGGTCGGGGGCCAGTAACACTGAAGCTTTCTTT. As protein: CATVRSGASNTEAFF.

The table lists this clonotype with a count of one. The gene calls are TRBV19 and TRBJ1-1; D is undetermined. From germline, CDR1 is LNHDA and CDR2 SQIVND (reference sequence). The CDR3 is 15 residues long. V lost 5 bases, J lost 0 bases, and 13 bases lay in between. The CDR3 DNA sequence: TGTGCCAGTAGTCACCGGGCCGCCTTGAACACTGAAGCTTTCTTT. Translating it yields CASSHRAALNTEAFF.

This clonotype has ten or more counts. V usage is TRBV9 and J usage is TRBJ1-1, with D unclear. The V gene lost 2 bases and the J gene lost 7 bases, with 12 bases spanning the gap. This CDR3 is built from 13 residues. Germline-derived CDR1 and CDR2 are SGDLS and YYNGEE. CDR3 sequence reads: CASSVDRGYEAFF. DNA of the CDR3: TGTGCCAGCAGCGTCGATCGAGGTTATGAAGCTTTCTTT.

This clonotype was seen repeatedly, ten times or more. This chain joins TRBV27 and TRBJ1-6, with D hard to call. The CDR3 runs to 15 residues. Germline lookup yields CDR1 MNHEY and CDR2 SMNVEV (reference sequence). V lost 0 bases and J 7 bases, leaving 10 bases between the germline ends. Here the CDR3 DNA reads TGTGCCAGCAGTTTATCGGCAGTCCGCAATTCACCCCTCCACTTT. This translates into CASSLSAVRNSPLHF.

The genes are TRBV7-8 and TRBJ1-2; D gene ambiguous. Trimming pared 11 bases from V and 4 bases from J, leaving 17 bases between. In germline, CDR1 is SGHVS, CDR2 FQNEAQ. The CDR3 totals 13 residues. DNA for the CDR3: TGTGCCTGGAGTGTGGGAGGAAGCTATGGCTACACCTTC. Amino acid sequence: CAWSVGGSYGYTF.

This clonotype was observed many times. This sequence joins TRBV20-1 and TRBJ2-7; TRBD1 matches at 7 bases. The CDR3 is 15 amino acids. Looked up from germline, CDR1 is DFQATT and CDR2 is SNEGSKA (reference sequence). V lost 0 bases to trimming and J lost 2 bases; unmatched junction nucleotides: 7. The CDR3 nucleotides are TGCAGTGCTAGAGATCTTTATGGGACAGCCTACGAGCAGTACTTC. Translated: CSARDLYGTAYEQYF.

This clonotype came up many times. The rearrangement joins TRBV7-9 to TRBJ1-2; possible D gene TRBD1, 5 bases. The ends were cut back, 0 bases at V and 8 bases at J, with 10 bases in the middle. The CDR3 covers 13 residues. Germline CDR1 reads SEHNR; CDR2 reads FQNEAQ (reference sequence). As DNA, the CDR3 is TGTGCCAGCAGCTTAGCAGGGGTCGCCGGCTACACCTTC. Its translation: CASSLAGVAGYTF.

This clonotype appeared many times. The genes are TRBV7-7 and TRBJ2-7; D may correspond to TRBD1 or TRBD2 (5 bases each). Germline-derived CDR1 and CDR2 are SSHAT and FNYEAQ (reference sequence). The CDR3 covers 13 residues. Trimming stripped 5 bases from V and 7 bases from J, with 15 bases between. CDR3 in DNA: TGTGCCAGCAGCAGGGACCACAGAGGGGAGCAGTACTTC. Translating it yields CASSRDHRGEQYF.

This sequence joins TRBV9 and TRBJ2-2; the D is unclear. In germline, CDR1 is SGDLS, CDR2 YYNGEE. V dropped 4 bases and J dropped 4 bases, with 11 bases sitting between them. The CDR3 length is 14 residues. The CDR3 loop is CASSFSVGTGELFF. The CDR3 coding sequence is TGTGCCAGCAGCTTCTCGGTGGGCACCGGGGAGCTGTTTTTT.

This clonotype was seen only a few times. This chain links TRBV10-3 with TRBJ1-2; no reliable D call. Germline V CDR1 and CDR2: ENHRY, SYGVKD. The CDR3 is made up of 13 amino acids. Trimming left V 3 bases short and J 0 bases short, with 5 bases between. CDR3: CAISEGTNYGYTF. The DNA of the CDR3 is TGTGCCATCAGTGAAGGGACTAACTATGGCTACACCTTC.

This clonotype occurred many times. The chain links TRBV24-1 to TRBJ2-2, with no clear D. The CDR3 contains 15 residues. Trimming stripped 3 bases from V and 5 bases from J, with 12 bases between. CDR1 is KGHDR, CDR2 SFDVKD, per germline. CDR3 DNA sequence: TGTGCCACCAGTGATCCAAGACACCCTACCGGGGAGCTGTTTTTT. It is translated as CATSDPRHPTGELFF.

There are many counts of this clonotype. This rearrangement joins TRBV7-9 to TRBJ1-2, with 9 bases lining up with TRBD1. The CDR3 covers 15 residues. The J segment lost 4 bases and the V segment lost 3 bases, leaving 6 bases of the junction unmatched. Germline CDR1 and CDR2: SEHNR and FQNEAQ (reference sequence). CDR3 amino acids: CASSFDRGVTYGYTF. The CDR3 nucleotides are TGTGCCAGCAGCTTTGACAGGGGGGTCACCTATGGCTACACCTTC. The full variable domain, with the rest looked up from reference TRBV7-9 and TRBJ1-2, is DTGVSQNPRHKITKRGQNVTFRCDPISEHNRLYWYRQTLGQGPEFLTYFQNEAQLEKSRLLSDRFSAERPKGSFSTLEIQRTEQGDSAMYLCASSFDRGVTYGYTFGSGTRLTVV.

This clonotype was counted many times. This CDR3 is CASSAGQGGNQPQHF. The CDR3 region has the DNA TGTGCCAGCAGTGCTGGACAGGGAGGCAATCAGCCCCAGCATTTT. This chain connects TRBV25-1 to TRBJ1-5; TRBD1 agrees at 8 bases. The CDR3 is 15 amino acids. Germline loops: CDR1 MGHDK, CDR2 SYGVNS. V lost 4 bases, J lost 2 bases, and 4 bases stayed unmatched. The full variable domain, completed using reference TRBV25-1 and TRBJ1-5, is EADIYQTPRYLVIGTGKKITLECSQTMGHDKMYWYQQDPGMELHLIHYSYGVNSTEKGDLSSESTVSRIRTEHFPLTLESARPSHTSQYLCASSAGQGGNQPQHFGDGTRLSIL.

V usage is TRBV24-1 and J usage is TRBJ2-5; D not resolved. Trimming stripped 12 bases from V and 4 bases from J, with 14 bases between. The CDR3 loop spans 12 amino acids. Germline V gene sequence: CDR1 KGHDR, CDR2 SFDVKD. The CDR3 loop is CASSDQPETQYF. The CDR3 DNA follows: TGTGCCTCCTCTGACCAGCCAGAGACCCAGTACTTC.

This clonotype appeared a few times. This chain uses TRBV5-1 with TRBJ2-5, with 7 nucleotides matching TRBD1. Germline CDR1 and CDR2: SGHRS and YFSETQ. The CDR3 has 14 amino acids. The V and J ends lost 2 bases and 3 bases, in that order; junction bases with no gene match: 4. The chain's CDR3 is CASSFQDRKETQYF. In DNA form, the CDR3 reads TGCGCCAGCAGCTTCCAGGACAGGAAAGAGACCCAGTACTTC.

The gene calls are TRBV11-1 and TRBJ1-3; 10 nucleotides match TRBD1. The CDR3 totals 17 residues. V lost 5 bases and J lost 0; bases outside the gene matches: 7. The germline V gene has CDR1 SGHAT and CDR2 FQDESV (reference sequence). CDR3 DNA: TGTGCCAGCAGCCCTCGGACAGGGGGGGACTCTGGAAACACCATATATTTT. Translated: CASSPRTGGDSGNTIYF.

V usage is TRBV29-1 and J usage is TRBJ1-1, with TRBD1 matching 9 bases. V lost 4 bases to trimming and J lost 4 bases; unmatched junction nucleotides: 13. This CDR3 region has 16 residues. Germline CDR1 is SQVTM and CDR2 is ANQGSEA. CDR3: CSVVERDRGEITEAFF. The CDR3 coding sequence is TGCAGCGTTGTGGAGCGAGACAGGGGGGAGATCACTGAAGCTTTCTTT.

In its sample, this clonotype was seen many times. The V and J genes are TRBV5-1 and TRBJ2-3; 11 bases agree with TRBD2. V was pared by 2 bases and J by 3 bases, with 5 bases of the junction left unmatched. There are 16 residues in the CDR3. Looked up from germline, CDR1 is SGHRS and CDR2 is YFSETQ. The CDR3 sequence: CASSLRTSGLTDTQYF. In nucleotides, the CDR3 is TGCGCCAGCAGCTTAAGGACTAGCGGGCTTACAGATACGCAGTATTTT.

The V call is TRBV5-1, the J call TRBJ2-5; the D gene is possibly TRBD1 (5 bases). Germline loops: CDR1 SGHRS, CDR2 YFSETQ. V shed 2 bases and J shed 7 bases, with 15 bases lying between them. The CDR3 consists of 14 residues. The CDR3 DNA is TGCGCCAGCAGCTTCCCTGGGGCGACCGTGACCCAGTACTTC. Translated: CASSFPGATVTQYF.